A selection of T cell receptor beta chains follows, all from one sample in a study of T cells in Graves' hyperthyroidism and ophthalmopathy. Using its own MiXCR run on the multiplex PCR reads, TCRdb lists one record per CDR3 protein. The sample contains approximately 560,000 distinct CDR3 sequences, roughly 14% of which appear only once. Sequencing used blood. These receptor sequences come from a woman aged 30 to 39 with Graves' hyperthyroidism. The CDR3 runs from the conserved cysteine through the conserved F or W. D genes are given only for firm matches. Expanded clones are given a class, and other clones once, few, many or no size at all.

TRBV27	TRBJ1-5	many	TRBD1	TGTGCCAGCAGACGTGACAGGGTGGAGGATCAGCCCCAGCATTTT	CASRRDRVEDQPQHF
TRBV10-2	TRBJ1-5	many	-	TGCGCCAGCAGTGAGTCGCGACAGGATCAGCCCCAGCATTTT	CASSESRQDQPQHF
TRBV4-3	TRBJ1-6	-	-	TGCGCCAGCAGCCAAGCATCTACAGGGTCTTATAATTCACCCCTCCACTTT	CASSQASTGSYNSPLHF
TRBV6-1	TRBJ1-6	many	-	TGTGCCAGCAGCCAACAGAGCTCCTATAATTCACCCCTCCACTTT	CASSQQSSYNSPLHF
TRBV7-8	TRBJ1-5	many	-	TGTGCCAGCAGCTTGTTCGGACAGCCCCAGCATTTT	CASSLFGQPQHF
TRBV9	TRBJ2-1	few	TRBD2	TGTGCCAGCAGCGCGACTAGCGGGCGTAACAATGAGCAGTTCTTC	CASSATSGRNNEQFF
TRBV7-9	TRBJ2-7	many	TRBD1	TGTGCCAGCAGCAGACAGGGGTTCGAGCAGTACTTC	CASSRQGFEQYF
TRBV24-1	TRBJ2-7	many	-	TGTGCCCCCTTCCCATACTCTCGGACGTACGAGCAGTACTTC	CAPFPYSRTYEQYF
TRBV19	TRBJ2-2	-	-	TGTGCCAGTATTCAACCCGAAGGGCCGAACACCGGGGAGCTGTTTTTT	CASIQPEGPNTGELFF
TRBV6-1	TRBJ2-3	many	-	TGTGCCAGCAGTTTAGGGACCCTTGAAACAGATACGCAGTATTTT	CASSLGTLETDTQYF